This note documents a single TCR beta chain sequence. This sample is drawn from a study of blood T cell repertoires in COVID-19. For the study at large: The cDNA or gDNA used as material had been derived from T cells, B-cell-depleted T cells, or PBMCs.

The V gene's germline CDR1 is LNHDA and CDR2 SQIVND (reference sequence). The CDR3 runs to 13 residues. V was pared by 6 bases and J by 10 bases, with 10 bases of the junction left unmatched. Per the study methods: Counts of nucleated cells, estimated from reference gene primer amplification, were obtained. Data came from immunoSEQ multiplex PCR; TCRdb stores just in-frame clones and leaves some out. The V and J calls and clone size were taken over from that table, and D and trimming were inferred from the DNA. The sample lists roughly 130,000 clones, around 80% occurring once. This receptor was identified in a man aged 55 to 70 with active or convalescent COVID-19. The genes are TRBV19 and TRBJ1-1, with TRBD1 identical over 8 bases. Sequenced material: peripheral blood. The DNA of the CDR3 is TGTGCCAGTAGCCCACAGGGGGTTGGCCGAGCTTTCTTT. This sequence encodes CASSPQGVGRAFF.